These 18 T cell receptor beta chains were all obtained from the same sample, sequenced in a study of cytomegalovirus exposure and HLA in healthy donors. This PCR relied on a set of 60 Vbeta primers and 13 Jbeta primers. Repertoires were generated with immunoSEQ multiplex PCR, while TCRdb's copy carries only in-frame clones and drops some. This table holds 150,000 to 200,000 clones, about 78% found once. The sample taken for sequencing was PBMCs. Receptor source: a man between 35 and 55 years old in good health and CMV-seronegative.

The chain employs TRBV5-6 and TRBJ2-1; TRBD2 aligns across 10 bases. The CDR3 extends over 15 amino acids. The V and J ends lost 0 bases and 8 bases, in that order; junction bases with no gene match: 5. Germline loops: CDR1 SGHDT, CDR2 YYEEEE. The CDR3 reads CASSLGSSGSHEQFF. In DNA form, the CDR3 reads TGTGCCAGCAGCTTGGGGTCTAGCGGGAGCCATGAGCAGTTCTTC.

The rearrangement uses TRBV9 and TRBJ2-7; the D is unclear. Germline V CDR1 and CDR2: SGDLS, YYNGEE. Trimming pared 3 bases from V and 0 bases from J, leaving 10 bases between. The CDR3 length is 14 residues. The CDR3 protein is CASSATSFSYEQYF. Written as DNA, the CDR3 is TGTGCCAGCAGCGCCACTTCTTTCTCCTACGAGCAGTACTTC.

CDR3 amino acids: CSVVGTGLVYEQYF. CDR3 DNA: TGCAGCGTTGTGGGGACAGGGTTGGTGTACGAGCAGTACTTC. V usage is TRBV29-1 and J usage is TRBJ2-7, with 9 bases lining up with TRBD1. This CDR3 contains 14 residues. Germline V gene data show CDR1 as SQVTM and CDR2 as ANQGSEA. Losses at the gene ends were 4 bases for V and 4 bases for J; bases not matched to a gene: 8.

The sample holds one count of this clone. The chain combines TRBV7-2 with TRBJ2-7; D call uncertain. Trimming took off 1 base at V and 5 bases at J, with 9 bases between the two ends. CDR1 is SGHTA, CDR2 FQGNSA, per germline. This CDR3 contains 13 residues. The CDR3 DNA reads TGTGCCAGCAGCTTAGTTCAAGAGAACGAGCAGTACTTC. Translating it yields CASSLVQENEQYF.

This clone was counted a single time. The rearrangement links TRBV5-4 to TRBJ2-2, with 14 bases fitting TRBD2. CDR3 size: 17 residues. Looked up from germline, CDR1 is SGHNT and CDR2 is YYREEE (reference sequence). V dropped 4 bases and J dropped 3; count of bases not matched to a gene: 5. CDR3 residues: CASSPGLAGEHTGELFF. CDR3 DNA: TGTGCCAGCAGCCCGGGACTAGCGGGGGAGCACACCGGGGAGCTGTTTTTT.

The chain carries TRBV19 and TRBJ1-2; 12 bases line up with TRBD1. This CDR3 contains 17 residues. With V trimmed by 2 bases and J by 3 bases, 7 bases remained unmatched. Looked up from germline, CDR1 is LNHDA and CDR2 is SQIVND (reference sequence). CDR3 amino acids: CASSIWKGQGADYGYTF. The CDR3, as DNA: TGTGCCAGTAGTATATGGAAGGGACAGGGGGCGGACTATGGCTACACCTTC.

The rearrangement uses TRBV5-4 and TRBJ1-2; a possible D gene is TRBD1 (6 bases). In germline, CDR1 is SGHNT, CDR2 YYREEE (reference sequence). The CDR3 contains 14 residues. Trimming left V 5 bases short and J 0 bases short, with 11 bases between. CDR3 in DNA: TGTGCCAGCAGACCCGGGACACCTAACTATGGCTACACCTTC. This codes for CASRPGTPNYGYTF.

The J gene is TRBJ2-3, the V gene TRBV19; TRBD1 matches 8 bases. The CDR3 totals 14 residues. Germline CDR1 and CDR2: LNHDA and SQIVND (reference sequence). V lost 5 bases and J lost 1; bases outside the gene matches: 2. The CDR3 sequence is CASSPGQGTDTQYF. The CDR3 DNA reads TGTGCCAGTAGTCCGGGACAGGGCACAGATACGCAGTATTTT.

The J gene is TRBJ2-1, the V gene TRBV10-2, with 9 bases aligning to TRBD1. CDR3 length: 15 residues. Germline values: CDR1 WSHSY, CDR2 SAAADI. Germline trimming cut 7 bases from V and 10 bases from J; bases unmatched to any gene: 14. CDR3 sequence: CASNRVDRGLKEQFF. DNA for the CDR3: TGCGCCAGCAACCGGGTTGACAGGGGGTTAAAGGAGCAGTTCTTC.

This clone showed up just a few times. The chain combines TRBV19 with TRBJ2-3; TRBD1 matches 9 bases. CDR1 and CDR2 (germline): LNHDA, SQIVND (reference sequence). V gave up 3 bases and J gave up 4 bases; unmatched junction bases: 5. The CDR3 consists of 15 residues. CDR3 sequence: CASSIRDRAADTQYF. CDR3 DNA sequence: TGTGCCAGTAGTATCCGGGACAGGGCAGCAGATACGCAGTATTTT.

The chain recombines TRBV7-7 with TRBJ2-3, with TRBD2 matching 7 bases. The CDR3 runs 16 residues. Per germline, CDR1 SSHAT and CDR2 FNYEAQ (reference sequence). Trimming removed 4 bases from V and 1 base from J; junction bases left unmatched: 8. The CDR3 DNA follows: TGTGCCAGCAGCTCCCTGGGTGCGGGAGGCACAGATACGCAGTATTTT. Encoded protein: CASSSLGAGGTDTQYF.

The rearrangement uses TRBV18 and TRBJ1-1; 9 bases match TRBD1. The CDR3 runs to 14 residues. From germline, CDR1 is KGHSH and CDR2 LQKENI. The V gene end was trimmed by 3 bases and the J gene end by 4 bases; junction bases not matched to a gene: 3. The CDR3 coding sequence is TGTGCCAGCTCACCCGAGACAGGGGGCACTGAAGCTTTCTTT. The encoded protein is CASSPETGGTEAFF.

The V call is TRBV9, the J call TRBJ1-2, with 8 bases lining up with TRBD1. Losses at the gene ends were 3 bases for V and 3 bases for J; bases not matched to a gene: 10. CDR3 length: 16 residues. From germline, CDR1 is SGDLS and CDR2 YYNGEE. This CDR3 reads CASSASPGTGYYGYTF. CDR3 DNA sequence: TGTGCCAGCAGCGCTTCTCCCGGGACAGGATACTATGGCTACACCTTC.

The chain joins TRBV4-3 to TRBJ1-6; no reliable D call. This CDR3 region has 15 residues. V was trimmed by 1 base and J by 7 bases, leaving 11 bases between them. CDR1 and CDR2 (germline): LGHNA, YSLEER. CDR3 coding DNA: TGCGCCAGCAGCCAAGCTAGCCTCTTAAATTCACCCCTCCACTTT. This translates into CASSQASLLNSPLHF.

The V call is TRBV9, the J call TRBJ1-4; D is possibly TRBD1 (6 bases). V was clipped by 4 bases and J by 7 bases, with 17 bases between them. The CDR3 extends over 15 amino acids. Germline V gives CDR1 SGDLS, CDR2 YYNGEE. The CDR3 protein is CASSPQAGAGEKLFF. CDR3 nucleotide sequence: TGTGCCAGCAGCCCCCAGGCGGGGGCGGGTGAAAAACTGTTTTTT.

This clone was seen only a few times. This chain connects TRBV12-5 to TRBJ2-2; D perhaps matches TRBD2 (7 bases). Germline CDR1 reads LGHNT; CDR2 reads FRNRAP. The CDR3 covers 15 residues. Trimming removed 5 bases from V and 5 bases from J, with 15 bases in between. CDR3 nucleotides: TGTGCTAGTGGTCCCGGGGGGCTTGGGACCGGGGAGCTGTTTTTT. Translated, it gives CASGPGGLGTGELFF.

The V and J genes are TRBV19 and TRBJ1-1; D remains unclear. Germline values: CDR1 LNHDA, CDR2 SQIVND (reference sequence). The CDR3 covers 15 residues. Trimming pared 4 bases from V and 5 bases from J, leaving 17 bases between. CDR3 region: CASSTSGGRRTEAFF. The DNA of the CDR3 is TGTGCCAGTAGTACTTCAGGAGGGAGAAGGACTGAAGCTTTCTTT.

V is TRBV5-1 and J is TRBJ1-1; D ambiguous. Trimming left V 5 bases short and J 4 bases short, with 12 bases between. This CDR3 has 13 residues. CDR1 is SGHRS, CDR2 YFSETQ, per germline. The CDR3 sequence is CASRPGSLTEAFF. CDR3 nucleotides: TGCGCCAGCAGGCCCGGGTCGCTCACTGAAGCTTTCTTT.